The 29 T cell receptor beta chains below all came from one sample that was sequenced in a study of OX40 agonist ivuxolimab in advanced cancers. The data were produced by immunoSEQ multiplex PCR, yet TCRdb's version contains in-frame clones alone and is incomplete. The sample has 65,000 to 95,000 clones, more than 80% seen once. The material sequenced was CD4+ or CD8+ T cells sorted from blood, taken in a trial of the OX40 agonist ivuxolimab. The receptor source for this set is an adult with an advanced solid tumor such as melanoma, head and neck, liver or kidney cancer.

The chain carries TRBV15 and TRBJ2-1; TRBD2 is a possible D gene (7 bases). The CDR3 is 15 residues long. V was pared by 7 bases and J by 4 bases, with 17 bases between. In germline, CDR1 is LNHNV, CDR2 YYDKDF (reference sequence). The CDR3 here is CATKGSGGRYNEQFF. The DNA for the CDR3 is TGTGCCACCAAGGGGTCCGGGGGGCGATACAATGAGCAGTTCTTC.

The chain employs TRBV5-1 and TRBJ2-2; 9 positions agree with TRBD1. The CDR3 runs to 15 residues. The junction had 10 bases not matched to a gene; V was cut back by 7 bases and J by 6 bases. Germline V CDR1 and CDR2: SGHRS, YFSETQ. CDR3 DNA: TGCGCCAGCGGACAGGGGAGGTTAGGGGCCGGGGAGCTGTTTTTT. This sequence encodes CASGQGRLGAGELFF.

The rearrangement joins TRBV7-2 to TRBJ1-2; D is unclear. This CDR3 is 13 amino acids long. Trimming removed 4 bases at V and 2 bases at J, with 8 bases between. Germline-derived CDR1 and CDR2 are SGHTA and FQGNSA. The CDR3 reads CASSSGINYGYTF. The CDR3 DNA sequence: TGTGCCAGCAGCTCCGGGATCAACTATGGCTACACCTTC.

The chain uses TRBV6-1 and TRBJ1-2; D not resolved. The ends were cut back, 10 bases at V and 8 bases at J, with 14 bases in the middle. This CDR3 has 11 amino acids. Germline values: CDR1 MNHNS, CDR2 SASEGT. CDR3 nucleotides: TGTGCCACTCAAAAGTTAGACGGCTACACCTTC. Its translation: CATQKLDGYTF.

This clone showed up just a few times. The same CDR3 is also encoded by other DNA sequences in this sample. This chain links TRBV20-1 with TRBJ1-6, with D maybe TRBD1 (5 bases). The CDR3 is 11 amino acids. Germline CDR1 and CDR2: DFQATT and SNEGSKA (reference sequence). V lost 0 bases and J lost 14, with 8 bases in between. The CDR3 is CSARDRVALHF. Written as DNA, the CDR3 is TGCAGTGCTAGAGACAGGGTTGCCCTCCACTTT.

This chain connects TRBV21-1 to TRBJ1-5. TRBV21-1 is annotated as a pseudogene. This CDR3 region has 14 residues. The CDR3 DNA reads as TGTGCCAGCAGCCGCCAATGTATCTATCAGCCCCAGCATTTT. Its protein is CASSRQCIYQPQHF.

The rearrangement links TRBV4-1 to TRBJ1-5; D may be TRBD1 (5 bases). The V end lost 3 bases, the J end lost 3 bases, and 9 bases lay between the germline ends. This CDR3 region has 14 residues. Germline V gene data show CDR1 as MGHRA and CDR2 as YSYEKL. DNA for the CDR3: TGCGCCAGCAGCCATACAGGAACCAATCAGCCCCAGCATTTT. Amino acid sequence: CASSHTGTNQPQHF.

The genes are TRBV28 and TRBJ1-2; D remains unclear. Germline V lookup: CDR1 MDHEN, CDR2 SYDVKM. Trimming stripped 2 bases from V and 5 bases from J, with 12 bases between. This CDR3 has 14 residues. CDR3 DNA sequence: TGTGCCAGCAGTTTAGCCGTGCAGGTTTATGGCTACACCTTC. Residues: CASSLAVQVYGYTF.

This sequence joins TRBV5-8 and TRBJ2-1; D unresolved. CDR1 is SGHTS and CDR2 is YDEGEE in the germline V gene. With 1 base removed from V and 3 bases from J, the gap between germline ends came to 8 bases. The CDR3 has 14 amino acids. As DNA, the CDR3 is TGTGCCAGCAGCTTGAGTCCAAACTACAATGAGCAGTTCTTC. Translation gives CASSLSPNYNEQFF.

The rearrangement uses TRBV28 and TRBJ2-3; TRBD1 aligns across 7 bases. The CDR3 runs 18 residues. Germline values: CDR1 MDHEN, CDR2 SYDVKM. With 1 base clipped from V and 0 bases from J, the junction kept 10 bases outside the gene matches. The CDR3 coding sequence is TGTGCCAGCAGTTTATCGGTAAAGGGGGCTTATAGCACAGATACGCAGTATTTT. It yields the protein CASSLSVKGAYSTDTQYF.

This chain uses TRBV7-7 with TRBJ1-1; D gene uncertain. Germline lookup yields CDR1 SSHAT and CDR2 FNYEAQ (reference sequence). Trimming took 5 bases from V and 1 from J, leaving 8 bases between them. The CDR3 is made up of 13 amino acids. The CDR3 DNA sequence: TGTGCCAGCAGCCCCGACGGGAACACTGAAGCTTTCTTT. Its protein is CASSPDGNTEAFF. Drawing the rest from reference TRBV7-7 and TRBJ1-1, the complete variable domain is GAGVSQSPRYKVTKRGQDVTLRCDPISSHATLYWYQQALGQGPEFLTYFNYEAQPDKSGLPSDRFSAERPEGSISTLTIQRTEQRDSAMYRCASSPDGNTEAFFGQGTRLTVV.

The chain has TRBV19 and TRBJ2-1, with D possibly matching TRBD2 (5 bases). Per germline, CDR1 LNHDA and CDR2 SQIVND (reference sequence). CDR3 length: 15 amino acids. V lost 7 bases, J lost 11 bases, and 24 bases lay in between. CDR3 in amino acids: CASTAYSGTSAKQFF. For the CDR3, the DNA is TGTGCCAGTACCGCTTACAGCGGCACCTCGGCGAAGCAGTTCTTC.

This rearrangement joins TRBV19 to TRBJ2-7; the match to TRBD1 covers 7 bases. Germline lookup yields CDR1 LNHDA and CDR2 SQIVND (reference sequence). With V trimmed by 8 bases and J by 3 bases, 7 bases remained unmatched. The CDR3 sequence is 13 residues long. The CDR3 protein is CASADRDGYEQYF. CDR3 DNA sequence: TGTGCCAGTGCAGACAGGGATGGCTACGAGCAGTACTTC. Filled out from reference TRBV19 and TRBJ2-7, the complete variable domain reads DGGITQSPKYLFRKEGQNVTLSCEQNLNHDAMYWYRQDPGQGLRLIYYSQIVNDFQKGDIAEGYSVSREKKESFPLTVTSAQKNPTAFYLCASADRDGYEQYFGPGTRLTVT.

The CDR3 nucleotides are TGTGCCAGCACCCTTAGCGGGACCGAGCAGTTCTTC. Amino acids: CASTLSGTEQFF. The chain employs TRBV28 and TRBJ2-1; 8 bases are shared with TRBD2. CDR1 is MDHEN and CDR2 is SYDVKM in the germline V gene. CDR3 length equals 12 residues. The V and J ends lost 7 bases and 10 bases, in that order; junction bases with no gene match: 6.

This chain uses TRBV7-7 with TRBJ2-2; 11 nucleotides agree with TRBD1. This CDR3 spans 18 amino acids. V shed 5 bases and J 7 bases; nucleotides not matched to a gene: 15. CDR1 and CDR2 from the germline V gene are SSHAT and FNYEAQ (reference sequence). The CDR3 region has the DNA TGTGCCAGCAGCCTACCCCCCGGGACAGGGGGTCTCGGCGGGGAGCTGTTTTTT. Translation gives CASSLPPGTGGLGGELFF.

The CDR3 sequence is CASSLTYGSNQPQHF. The CDR3 nucleotides read TGTGCCAGCAGCTTAACGTACGGTAGCAATCAGCCCCAGCATTTT. The V gene is TRBV7-2, the J gene TRBJ1-5; D call uncertain. This CDR3 spans 15 amino acids. Germline loops: CDR1 SGHTA, CDR2 FQGNSA. V dropped 2 bases and J dropped 0 bases, with 8 bases sitting between them.

CDR3: CASSEAKGLSTDTQYF. Written as DNA, the CDR3 is TGTGCCAGCAGTGAAGCAAAGGGCCTTAGCACAGATACGCAGTATTTT. V gene TRBV6-1 combines with J gene TRBJ2-3; no definite D call. Germline assignment: CDR1 MNHNS and CDR2 SASEGT. The CDR3 consists of 16 residues. With 0 bases removed from V and 0 bases from J, the gap between germline ends came to 10 bases.

This chain uses TRBV6-5 with TRBJ2-3; the D is unclear. The CDR3 consists of 14 residues. V was shortened by 1 base and J by 2 bases, with 7 bases between the two germline ends. Germline CDR1 and CDR2: MNHEY and SVGAGI. CDR3: CASSYYRNTDTQYF. The CDR3 DNA reads TGTGCCAGCAGTTACTATAGAAACACAGATACGCAGTATTTT.

This chain joins TRBV5-4 and TRBJ2-1, with TRBD2 matching over 8 bases. This CDR3 spans 16 amino acids. The V gene's germline CDR1 is SGHNT and CDR2 YYREEE (reference sequence). V gave up 6 bases and J gave up 1 base; unmatched junction bases: 9. CDR3 sequence: CASTGDGGVSYNEQFF. The CDR3 bases are TGTGCCAGCACCGGGGACGGGGGGGTTTCCTACAATGAGCAGTTCTTC.

The chain recombines TRBV6-5 with TRBJ1-3; possibly TRBD1 for D (6 bases). Germline V gene lookup returns CDR1 MNHEY and CDR2 SVGAGI. The CDR3 consists of 15 residues. V was pared by 2 bases and J by 4 bases, with 12 bases between. The CDR3 DNA sequence: TGTGCCAGCAGTTACACATGGGGGCTCGGAAACACCATATATTTT. Translation: CASSYTWGLGNTIYF.

The rearrangement uses TRBV7-2 and TRBJ1-2; 11 bases fit TRBD1. This CDR3 region has 17 residues. The V gene end was trimmed by 1 base and the J gene end by 6 bases; junction bases not matched to a gene: 10. Germline V gene lookup returns CDR1 SGHTA and CDR2 FQGNSA. Here the CDR3 DNA reads TGTGCCAGCAGCTTAGTCCCATCGGACAGGGGGCCCCATGGCTACACCTTC. Its protein product is CASSLVPSDRGPHGYTF.

The rearrangement joins TRBV30 to TRBJ2-5; TRBD1 is a possible D gene (5 bases). From germline, CDR1 is GTSNPN and CDR2 SVGIG (reference sequence). V shed 5 bases and J shed 7 bases, with 20 bases lying between them. This CDR3 region has 14 residues. The CDR3, as DNA: TGTGCCTGGTCACCGGGCTCTTCAAGGGGGACCCAGTACTTC. As protein: CAWSPGSSRGTQYF.

The CDR3 loop reads CASSWGTSGGKYF. The DNA for the CDR3 is TGTGCCAGCAGCTGGGGGACTAGCGGGGGAAAGTACTTC. This chain joins TRBV7-2 and TRBJ2-7, with 14 bases that match TRBD2. V was pared by 4 bases and J by 11 bases, with 4 bases of the junction left unmatched. The length of the CDR3 is 13 residues. The germline CDR1 and CDR2 sequences are SGHTA and FQGNSA.

V and J are TRBV7-7 and TRBJ1-4; the D gene is possibly TRBD1 (5 bases). Germline V CDR1 and CDR2: SSHAT, FNYEAQ (reference sequence). The CDR3 is made up of 19 amino acids. Trimming took off 1 base at V and 8 bases at J, with 26 bases between the two ends. The CDR3 protein is CASSLDLIGGWGPCEKLFF. CDR3 DNA sequence: TGTGCCAGCAGCTTAGACTTGATTGGAGGATGGGGACCCTGCGAAAAACTGTTTTTT. Full variable domain (missing parts from reference TRBV7-7 and TRBJ1-4): GAGVSQSPRYKVTKRGQDVTLRCDPISSHATLYWYQQALGQGPEFLTYFNYEAQPDKSGLPSDRFSAERPEGSISTLTIQRTEQRDSAMYRCASSLDLIGGWGPCEKLFFGSGTQLSVL.

This clone was counted once. This rearrangement joins TRBV9 to TRBJ2-3, with D maybe TRBD1 (8 bases). V shed 0 bases and J shed 5 bases, with 19 bases lying between them. Germline CDR1 is SGDLS and CDR2 is YYNGEE. CDR3 length: 17 residues. The CDR3 DNA follows: TGTGCCAGCAGCGTAGCCCCCCACAACAGGGGGGGAGATACGCAGTATTTT. Translated, it gives CASSVAPHNRGGDTQYF.

This clone has just a few counts. The same CDR3 also results from other DNA sequences found in this sample. The chain couples TRBV2 to TRBJ2-1; D is uncertain. Germline assignment: CDR1 SNHLY and CDR2 FYNNEI. V was cut by 6 bases and J by 4 bases, with 4 bases left in between. This CDR3 has 11 amino acids. This CDR3 reads CASSPYNEQFF. Written as DNA, the CDR3 is TGTGCCAGCAGCCCATACAATGAGCAGTTCTTC.

V and J are TRBV28 and TRBJ2-6; the D gene is possibly TRBD1 (5 bases). Looked up from germline, CDR1 is MDHEN and CDR2 is SYDVKM. This CDR3 contains 15 residues. V shed 5 bases and J shed 2 bases, with 10 bases lying between them. CDR3 residues: CASSPTGTGANVLTF. Here the CDR3 DNA reads TGTGCCAGCAGTCCCACAGGCACTGGGGCCAACGTCCTGACTTTC.

V usage is TRBV29-1 and J usage is TRBJ2-1; possible D gene TRBD2, 6 bases. The CDR3 covers 12 residues. The V gene lost 7 bases and the J gene lost 5 bases, with 12 bases spanning the gap. Germline CDR1 reads SQVTM; CDR2 reads ANQGSEA. This CDR3 reads CSGLDYDNEQFF. The CDR3 bases are TGCAGCGGGCTGGACTATGACAATGAGCAGTTCTTC.

The rearrangement links TRBV7-2 to TRBJ2-2; possibly TRBD1 for D (6 bases). Germline CDR1 SGHTA, CDR2 FQGNSA. The length of the CDR3 is 15 residues. V was shortened by 4 bases and J by 2 bases, with 11 bases between the two germline ends. CDR3 coding DNA: TGTGCCAGCAGCTCGGGACAATTAAACACCGGGGAGCTGTTTTTT. Protein sequence: CASSSGQLNTGELFF.